This TCR beta chain was recovered during a study of glioma-infiltrating T cells. The iRepertoire nested amplicon-rescue multiplex PCR amplified TCR alpha and beta CDR3s from RNA. TCRdb passed the multiplex PCR reads through MiXCR, listing each CDR3 protein once. The repertoire has under 200,000 distinct CDR3 sequences, roughly 45% of them found once; the top ten carry 4% to 6.5%. The sequence derives from a human donor with low-grade glioma or glioblastoma, undergoing nonglioma brain surgery, or in good health (not recorded which). Sequencing was carried out using glioma tissue, nonneoplastic brain tissue, or PBMCs (not recorded which).

CDR3 bases: TGTGCCAGCCGAGTAGCGGCTAGCTCCTACAATGAGCAGTTCTTC. It encodes CASRVAASSYNEQFF. The chain joins TRBV7-2 to TRBJ2-1; D perhaps matches TRBD2 (6 bases). The CDR3 has 15 amino acids. Between the trimmed V and J ends, which lost 8 bases and 0 bases, there was a span of 14 bases. Germline CDR1 SGHTA, CDR2 FQGNSA.